This TCR beta chain was documented in a study of beta chain features in type 1 diabetes (dated by TCRdb to between 2017 and 2018). At the level of the whole study: No differences in mean age, gender distribution, total cell number or subset yield were found between patients and healthy donors. A total of just under 110,000,000 sorted cells were examined across all samples, and RNA yield correlated strongly with the number of cells per subset. The study compared TCRB repertoires of sorted circulating CD4+ T cell subsets between recently diagnosed type 1 diabetes patients and matched healthy donors. Naive and central memory subsets were obtained from all 28 donors, but regulatory and stem cell-like memory subsets were isolated from only 8 patients and 8 healthy donors.

The entire isolated RNA was reverse transcribed using the High Capacity cDNA Reverse Transcription Kit, and thus expressed TCRB transcripts were sequenced. Deep immunoSEQ sequencing was performed on naive, central memory and regulatory T cell samples, with an average of roughly 3.5 million total reads per sample. Sorted cells were lysed in RLT buffer, and RNA was extracted using DNase-treated RNeasy Micro or Mini kits according to cell number. To prevent cross-contamination, every cell subset was processed on its own, while patient and healthy donor samples were processed together. The immunoSEQ multiplex PCR was used to amplify TCRB sequences from cDNA, yielding 87-bp fragments that span the CDR3 region. Amplicons were sequenced on the Illumina HiSeq platform. The study's processing was this. PCR bias was computationally corrected using synthetic template baselines, reads within Hamming distance 2 were collapsed, and singletons that could not be merged were discarded. Reads were aligned against IMGT so that V, D and J genes, CDR3 length and insertions or deletions at six rearrangement sites could be assigned. Within each subset, clonotype counts were normalized to sorted cell number, after which true diversity and Gini coefficients were computed with the tcR R package. The overlap coefficient, calculated on TCRB nucleotide sequences, was used to quantify repertoire sharing. The table comes from immuneACCESS by way of TCRdb, which keeps in-frame sequences with V and J called. Part of the clones is missing from these tables; in studies checked, under half for an unresolved V gene and the rest for unknown reasons. That table is the source of V, J and clone size, and D and trimming were worked out from the DNA. This sample gives about 150,000 clones in total; 7% to 9% of them show up just once. The ten most abundant clones make up under 0.55% of the sample.

From each donor, a single peripheral blood sample of 90 to 150 mL on average was drawn into heparinised tubes. A BD FACSAria II and a panel including CD45RO, CCR7, CD25, CD127, CD95 and CD27 were used to sort naive, central memory, regulatory and stem cell-like memory CD4+ T cells. Purity was above 95% for every sorted population. PBMCs were isolated right away by Lymphoprep density gradient centrifugation and were stained directly, without culture. So that batch effects would be minimized, each experiment stained and sorted samples in pairs, pairing one healthy donor with one patient. This clone was seen a few times. Its recognized antigen is unknown. No base quality information exists; no much larger clone differs at one position. V and J are truncated by 7 bases and 1 base respectively, leaving an intervening sequence of 17 bases. From the cysteine up to the phenylalanine, the CDR3 has a length of 16 residues. The only DNA kept is the CDR3, 48 bases in frame from the first base. The germline V gene encodes CDR1 LNHDA and CDR2 SQIVND (reference sequence).

Overall study outcomes, separate from this receptor: PCR might favor shorter templates, but patient and control samples were amplified and corrected together, so any skew would affect both groups equally. Type 1 diabetes patients showed a moderate but significant shortening of TCRB CDR3 length in all four CD4+ subsets. Sequencing cDNA rather than genomic DNA could over-represent highly expressing activated cells, although activation and CD3 levels did not differ between groups. Because small numbers of individuals were included in the HLA sub-analyses, any influence of HLA type on TCRB rearrangement was left unresolved. At VDJ recombination sites, type 1 diabetes patients had fewer insertions and more deleted nucleotides, which implies abnormalities in thymic rearrangement. Naive, central memory and regulatory TCRB repertoires appeared to be more alike among patients than among healthy donors.

The receptor was isolated from a man between 18 and 29 years old with type 1 diabetes. The sequenced sample consisted of central memory CD4+ T cells from blood. The V and J segments used are TRBV19 and TRBJ2-4; matching of 7 bases hints at TRBD2 as the D gene. The nucleotide sequence is given as TGTGCCAGTACCCGACGGGGGGCGCTGGCCAAAAACATTCAGTACTTC. Its protein reads: CASTRRGALAKNIQYF.